A single sample gave rise to the 14 T cell receptor beta chains below, sequenced in a study of breast tumors, draining lymph nodes, adjacent tissues (dated by TCRdb to 2016 to 2017). Libraries were constructed by multiplex PCR. Sequenced using an Illumina HiSeq 2000. TCRdb reworked the public reads: Q25 trimming with fastp, MiXCR clone assembly, productive beta chains retained. Identical CDR3 protein sequences are pooled into one entry, listed with their most common genes and DNA. The sample profile shows 200,000 or so distinct CDR3 sequences; roughly 31% of them were found once. The ten largest clones represent around 4.4% of the sample. Lymph node samples were obtained from the axillary draining lymph nodes of breast cancer patients. What was sequenced was axillary lymph node tissue. These receptors all stem from a female donor with breast cancer. Some clones in this sample may be carry-over from other donors' samples.

This clonotype has only a few counts. The chain couples TRBV4-3 to TRBJ1-1; perhaps TRBD1 as D (5 bases). Germline lookup yields CDR1 LGHNA and CDR2 YSLEER. Trimming left V 0 bases short and J 6 bases short, with 11 bases between. This CDR3 contains 14 residues. As DNA, the CDR3 is TGCGCCAGCAGCCAAGATACACAGGTTGCTGAAGCTTTCTTT. Amino acid sequence: CASSQDTQVAEAFF.

Remarks on this clonotype: A clone one base away is much larger, so this may be a read error. V usage is TRBV7-2 and J usage is TRBJ1-2; D may be TRBD1 (5 bases). CDR1 and CDR2 (germline): SGHTA, FQGNSA. CDR3 size: 15 residues. CDR3 coding DNA: TGTGCCAGCAGCTTAGATCGCAGGGCAAGCTATGGCTACCCCTTC. Translating it yields CASSLDRRASYGYPF.

This clonotype was counted many times. This chain joins TRBV5-8 and TRBJ1-5; possibly TRBD1 for D (6 bases). V lost 1 base, J lost 2 bases, and 7 bases lay in between. The germline V gene encodes CDR1 SGHTS and CDR2 YDEGEE. This CDR3 is built from 14 residues. In DNA, the CDR3 is TGTGCCAGCAGCTTGCCAGGGGGCAATCAGCCCCAGCATTTT. This translates into CASSLPGGNQPQHF.

The CDR3 region has the DNA TGTGCCAGCAGTTCCGGCGGGGGCACAGATACGCAGTATTTT. Translation: CASSSGGGTDTQYF. The genes are TRBV11-2 and TRBJ2-3; weak D call: TRBD2 (6 bases). The V gene lost 6 bases and the J gene lost 1 base, with 11 bases spanning the gap. Germline assignment: CDR1 SGHAT and CDR2 FQNNGV. The CDR3 is 14 residues long.

This clonotype appeared a single time. A read error is possible here, since a much larger clone lies one base away. The V gene is TRBV11-3, the J gene TRBJ2-2; D gene uncertain. The CDR3 spans 14 residues. The ends were cut back, 0 bases at V and 7 bases at J, with 9 bases in the middle. Germline V lookup: CDR1 SGHNT, CDR2 YENEEA. The CDR3 bases are TGTGCCAGCAGCTTAGAGGTGCCCGGCGGGGAGCTGTTTTTT. Residues: CASSLEVPGGELFF.

The chain links TRBV20-1 to TRBJ1-2; D is possibly TRBD1 (5 bases). Germline assignment: CDR1 DFQATT and CDR2 SNEGSKA (reference sequence). Trimming pared 5 bases from V and 4 bases from J, leaving 17 bases between. The CDR3 has 14 amino acids. CDR3 region: CSARPTGGSYGYTF. In DNA form, the CDR3 reads TGCAGTGCTCGACCGACGGGGGGATCCTATGGCTACACCTTC.

V is TRBV7-2 and J is TRBJ1-1; D perhaps matches TRBD1 (5 bases). Trimming stripped 8 bases from V and 1 base from J, with 23 bases between. Germline values: CDR1 SGHTA, CDR2 FQGNSA. The CDR3 sequence is 17 residues long. DNA of the CDR3: TGTGCCAGCGGCCACGCCGGGTGGGGACGTTCGAACACTGAAGCTTTCTTT. Translated, it gives CASGHAGWGRSNTEAFF.

As concerns this clonotype: A much larger clone lies a single base off, so this may be a read error. The V and J genes are TRBV20-1 and TRBJ1-5, with 12 positions matching TRBD1. CDR3 length: 16 amino acids. The V gene's germline CDR1 is DFQATT and CDR2 SNEGSKA (reference sequence). The V and J ends lost 5 bases and 6 bases, in that order; junction bases with no gene match: 11. CDR3 sequence reads: CSARRDRGLARQPQHF. The CDR3, as DNA: TGCAGTGCTCGGAGGGACAGGGGGCTCGCACGTCAGCCCCAGCATTTT.

This clonotype has only a few counts. One base away lies a much larger clone, so this may be a sequencing read error. The rearrangement uses TRBV5-1 and TRBJ2-7; 7 positions agree with TRBD1. Germline V lookup: CDR1 SGHRS, CDR2 YFSETQ. The CDR3 runs 13 residues. This CDR3 is CASSPGGPYDQYF. In DNA, the CDR3 is TGCGCCAGCAGCCCAGGGGGACCCTACGACCAGTACTTC.

This sequence joins TRBV29-1 and TRBJ2-1, with D perhaps matching TRBD2 (7 bases). Germline V gene lookup returns CDR1 SQVTM and CDR2 ANQGSEA. The V end lost 3 bases, the J end lost 8 bases, and 14 bases lay between the germline ends. The CDR3 consists of 13 residues. The CDR3 loop reads CSVEGGGGDEQFF. As DNA, the CDR3 is TGCAGCGTTGAGGGGGGAGGGGGGGATGAGCAGTTCTTC.

This clonotype was seen ten or more times. The chain uses TRBV3-1 and TRBJ2-3; perhaps TRBD2 as D (5 bases). Trimming removed 8 bases at V and 6 bases at J, with 15 bases between. The CDR3 is 13 amino acids. Germline values: CDR1 LGHDT, CDR2 YNNKEL (reference sequence). The DNA for the CDR3 is TGTGCCAGCGGGGAGTGGCCCGTGGATACGCAGTATTTT. This translates into CASGEWPVDTQYF.

The CDR3 DNA sequence: TGTGCCAGCAGTAGCTGGACTAGCGGGAGGGATGCGCAGCATTTT. This translates into CASSSWTSGRDAQHF. This rearrangement joins TRBV7-2 to TRBJ2-3; D is uncertain. With the DNA end fitting TRBJ1-5 better, the J assignment may be wrong. CDR1 SGHTA and CDR2 FQGNSA come from the germline V gene. This CDR3 region has 15 residues.

This clonotype was recorded at least ten times. The chain joins TRBV4-1 to TRBJ2-1; TRBD2 matches at 7 bases. The V gene end was trimmed by 1 base and the J gene end by 6 bases; junction bases not matched to a gene: 3. The CDR3 has 14 amino acids. In germline, CDR1 is MGHRA, CDR2 YSYEKL. The CDR3 DNA is TGCGCCAGCAGCCAAGGACTAGCCCCCAATGAGCAGTTCTTC. Its protein is CASSQGLAPNEQFF.

This clonotype was observed many times. The chain joins TRBV10-3 to TRBJ2-3; perhaps TRBD1 as D (5 bases). CDR3 length: 14 amino acids. Germline lookup yields CDR1 ENHRY and CDR2 SYGVKD. Deletions cut 4 bases from V and 4 bases from J, with 12 bases between. CDR3 loop: CAISGQGIADTQYF. For the CDR3, the DNA is TGTGCCATCAGTGGGCAGGGAATAGCAGATACGCAGTATTTT.